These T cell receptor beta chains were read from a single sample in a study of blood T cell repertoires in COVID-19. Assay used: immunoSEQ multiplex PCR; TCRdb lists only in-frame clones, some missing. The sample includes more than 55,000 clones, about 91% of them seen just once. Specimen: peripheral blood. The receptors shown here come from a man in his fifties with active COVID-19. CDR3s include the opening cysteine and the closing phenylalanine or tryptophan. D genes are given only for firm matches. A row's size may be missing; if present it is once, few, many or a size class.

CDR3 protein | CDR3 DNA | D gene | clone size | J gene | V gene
CAWGPGTGANFYGYTF | TGTGCCTGGGGACCCGGGACAGGGGCAAACTTCTATGGCTACACCTTC | TRBD1 | NA | TRBJ1-2 | TRBV30
CASSKKQVNQPQHF | TGTGCCAGTAGCAAAAAACAGGTCAATCAGCCCCAGCATTTT | NA | NA | TRBJ1-5 | TRBV19
CASGLKGAVTDTQYF | TGCGCCAGTGGGCTTAAAGGGGCCGTGACAGATACGCAGTATTTT | NA | NA | TRBJ2-3 | TRBV5-1
CASSSRLAGNEQFF | TGTGCCAGCAGCTCGCGACTAGCGGGGAATGAGCAGTTCTTC | TRBD2 | few | TRBJ2-1 | TRBV11-2
CASSPSAGRGTTEAFF | TGTGCCAGCAGCCCCTCGGCAGGAAGGGGGACCACTGAAGCTTTCTTT | NA | NA | TRBJ1-1 | TRBV3-1/TRBV3-2
CASSPLTGAETQYF | TGTGCCAGCAGCCCCCTTACAGGCGCAGAGACCCAGTACTTC | NA | NA | TRBJ2-5 | TRBV7-8
CASSLEVRSMNTEAFF | TGTGCCAGCAGCTTAGAGGTCAGAAGTATGAACACTGAAGCTTTCTTT | NA | NA | TRBJ1-1 | TRBV11-2
CASSFPPGQGNTGELFF | TGTGCCAGCAGTTTTCCTCCGGGACAGGGGAACACCGGGGAGCTGTTTTTT | TRBD1 | NA | TRBJ2-2 | TRBV28
CATSKGEGTEAFF | TGTGCCACCAGCAAGGGGGAGGGCACTGAAGCTTTCTTT | NA | NA | TRBJ1-1 | TRBV15
CASSVDPGAKNIQYF | TGTGCCAGCAGCGTAGATCCAGGGGCCAAAAACATTCAGTACTTC | NA | NA | TRBJ2-4 | TRBV9
CASSPLLRVDNEQFF | TGTGCCAGCAGCCCCCTTCTACGGGTCGACAATGAGCAGTTCTTC | NA | NA | TRBJ2-1 | TRBV9
CASSLEGTSGGQQFF | TGTGCCAGCAGCTTAGAAGGGACTAGCGGGGGGCAGCAGTTCTTC | TRBD2 | NA | TRBJ2-1 | TRBV7-4
CASSVPDRERDTQYF | TGTGCCAGCAGCGTACCGGACAGGGAGCGAGATACGCAGTATTTT | TRBD1 | NA | TRBJ2-3 | TRBV9
CASSLSLLAGGLGQFF | TGTGCCAGCAGCTTATCCCTCCTAGCGGGGGGGCTCGGGCAGTTCTTC | TRBD2 | NA | TRBJ2-1 | TRBV7-6
CASSLGSGSDTQYF | TGCGCCAGCAGCTTGGGTAGCGGCTCAGATACGCAGTATTTT | NA | NA | TRBJ2-3 | TRBV5-1
CASSSSFRGVGEQYF | TGTGCCAGCAGTTCGTCCTTCAGGGGAGTAGGTGAGCAGTACTTC | NA | NA | TRBJ2-7 | TRBV6-5
CASRVRTNTEAFF | TGTGCCAGCAGGGTTAGGACTAACACTGAAGCTTTCTTT | NA | NA | TRBJ1-1 | TRBV2
CASSLAGQAGRYEQYF | TGTGCCAGCAGCTTAGCGGGACAGGCGGGGCGGTACGAGCAGTACTTC | TRBD1 | NA | TRBJ2-7 | TRBV11-2
CASSLLGASGELFF | TGTGCCAGCAGCTTATTGGGGGCATCCGGGGAGCTGTTTTTT | NA | NA | TRBJ2-2 | TRBV11-2
CSATGFDEQYF | TGCAGTGCTACAGGGTTCGACGAGCAGTACTTC | NA | NA | TRBJ2-7 | TRBV20-1
CASSEEQLNEKLFF | TGTGCCAGCAGTGAGGAACAGCTTAATGAAAAACTGTTTTTT | NA | NA | TRBJ1-4 | TRBV6-1
CATNRATEAFF | TGTGCCACCAATCGAGCCACTGAAGCTTTCTTT | NA | once | TRBJ1-1 | TRBV19
CATSRDGTGTSF | TGTGCCACCAGCAGAGATGGGACAGGGACCAGCTTT | TRBD1 | NA | TRBJ1-1 | TRBV15
CASSLDTGELFF | TGTGCCAGCAGTCTAGACACCGGGGAGCTGTTTTTT | NA | NA | TRBJ2-2 | TRBV28
CASSPIDRGQGQPQHF | TGTGCCAGCAGCCCTATAGACAGGGGGCAAGGTCAGCCCCAGCATTTT | TRBD1 | NA | TRBJ1-5 | TRBV9
CASSLPGGPNYNEQFF | TGTGCCAGCAGCTTGCCGGGAGGGCCAAACTACAATGAGCAGTTCTTC | TRBD2 | NA | TRBJ2-1 | TRBV5-4
CASSLGGATGTQYF | TGTGCCAGCAGCTTGGGGGGCGCGACGGGTACGCAGTATTTT | NA | NA | TRBJ2-3 | TRBV5-6
CASSLLSTSTDTQYF | TGTGCCAGCAGCTTGCTAAGTACTAGCACAGATACGCAGTATTTT | NA | NA | TRBJ2-3 | TRBV7-2
CASSLNLGGTGELFF | TGCGCCAGCAGCTTGAACCTAGGAGGCACCGGGGAGCTGTTTTTT | NA | NA | TRBJ2-2 | TRBV5-1
CASSQQGDYGYTF | TGCGCCAGCAGCCAGCAGGGGGACTATGGCTACACCTTC | TRBD1 | NA | TRBJ1-2 | TRBV4-1
CASSRTSGRFSYEQYF | TGTGCCAGCAGTCGAACTAGCGGGAGGTTCTCCTACGAGCAGTACTTC | TRBD2 | NA | TRBJ2-7 | TRBV5-6
CASSRTRVYGYTF | TGTGCCAGCAGCAGGACACGTGTTTATGGCTACACCTTC | NA | NA | TRBJ1-2 | TRBV5-4
CASSHAGGISGNTIYF | TGTGCCAGCAGCCACGCAGGGGGGATCTCTGGAAACACCATATATTTT | TRBD1 | NA | TRBJ1-3 | TRBV3-1/TRBV3-2
CASSLSHPSSYNEQFF | TGTGCCAGCAGTTTATCTCACCCTAGCTCCTACAATGAGCAGTTCTTC | NA | NA | TRBJ2-1 | TRBV2
CSVEDEQLNYGYTF | TGCAGCGTTGAAGATGAACAGCTTAACTATGGCTACACCTTC | NA | NA | TRBJ1-2 | TRBV29-1
CSVEKGRGGTLREQYF | TGCAGCGTTGAAAAGGGTAGGGGCGGGACCCTGCGGGAGCAGTACTTC | NA | NA | TRBJ2-7 | TRBV29-1
CASSLLAGRTDTQYF | TGTGCCAGCAGCCTTCTAGCGGGAAGGACAGATACGCAGTATTTT | TRBD2 | NA | TRBJ2-3 | TRBV14
CASSFRGPEAFF | TGTGCCAGCAGCTTCAGGGGTCCTGAAGCTTTCTTT | NA | NA | TRBJ1-1 | TRBV11-3
CATYRQGRGYTF | TGTGCCACCTACCGGCAGGGAAGAGGCTACACCTTC | NA | NA | TRBJ1-2 | TRBV12-3/TRBV12-4
CASSHSDRGTDEQFF | TGTGCCAGCAGCCATTCCGACAGGGGGACTGATGAGCAGTTCTTC | TRBD1 | NA | TRBJ2-1 | TRBV3-1/TRBV3-2
CASNPLTGATEAFF | TGTGCCAGCAATCCACTTACAGGGGCCACTGAAGCTTTCTTT | TRBD1 | once | TRBJ1-1 | TRBV2
CASKVWGGVSTDTQYF | TGTGCCAGCAAAGTCTGGGGGGGAGTAAGCACAGATACGCAGTATTTT | TRBD2 | NA | TRBJ2-3 | TRBV28
CASSIGTGNTGELFF | TGTGCCAGTAGTATTGGGACAGGGAACACCGGGGAGCTGTTTTTT | TRBD1 | NA | TRBJ2-2 | TRBV19
CATSRNSGGTYNEQFF | TGTGCCACCAGCAGAAATAGCGGGGGAACCTACAATGAGCAGTTCTTC | TRBD2 | NA | TRBJ2-1 | TRBV15
CATSRDQFLAAYGYTF | TGTGCCACCAGCAGAGATCAGTTCCTGGCGGCTTATGGCTACACCTTC | NA | NA | TRBJ1-2 | TRBV15
CASTRLAGGEQFF | TGTGCCAGCACCAGACTAGCGGGAGGTGAGCAGTTCTTC | TRBD2 | NA | TRBJ2-1 | TRBV13
CASSPNGRAGNSPLHF | TGTGCCAGTAGTCCGAACGGGAGGGCGGGTAATTCACCCCTCCACTTT | NA | NA | TRBJ1-6 | TRBV19